Included here is one TCR beta chain sequence, with context. It lacks a known antigen. Base-call qualities are not available, and no considerably larger clone is one nucleotide away. This specimen belongs to a study of T cells in tuberculosis (dated by TCRdb to the late 2010s). Regarding the complete study: The study combined CD1B tetramers and high-throughput TCR immunosequencing to characterize T cells specific for the mycobacterial lipid antigen glucose monomycolate (GMM). IGRA-negative adolescents, IGRA-positive adolescents with latent tuberculosis and adults with active tuberculosis, approximately nine per group, were compared in a South African clinical cohort. Active tuberculosis patient PBMC were archived before or within 7 days of starting standard anti-tuberculosis treatment.

The time point label, as the study defines it: new active TB diagnosis, blood taken before or within 7 days of starting treatment. Patients with active tuberculosis were defined as newly diagnosed, HIV-seronegative South African adults aged 18 years or older. Confirmation of active tuberculosis came from positive sputum smear microscopy and/or a positive M. tuberculosis culture. Unsorted cryopreserved PBMC were immunosequenced, covering on average approximately 90,000 T cells per clinical donor. The CDR1 and CDR2 encoded by the germline V gene are SGHTA and FQGNSA. From the cysteine up to the phenylalanine, the CDR3 has a length of 15 residues. The CDR3 DNA has 45 bases and is translated from base 1. Cut back by 5 bases and 4 bases, the V and J ends lie 18 bases apart. The paper's findings and limits, for the study overall: Shorter CDR3-alpha lengths in active tuberculosis patients partly drove the smaller NN-distances, and the TCR-beta difference was not statistically significant. Compared with IGRA-negative controls, TCR-alpha repertoires from active tuberculosis had smaller mean NN-distances to GMM-specific TCRs, which suggests that these TCRs underwent clonal expansion. An accuracy of around 88% (AUROC approximately 0.91) was reached by a classifier using the diverse GMM-specific repertoire, compared with around 70% accuracy when GEM motif frequencies were used. Clinical samples were selected based on the availability of cryopreserved specimens, with adults included as active tuberculosis cases and adolescents included as controls.

The immunoSEQ multiplex PCR assay was used to generate TCR libraries, with TCR-beta and/or TCR-alpha/delta assays applied to each sample. The amplified TCR libraries were sequenced using the Illumina high-throughput platform. The paper's processing steps were these. Clustering and dimensionality reduction relied on pairwise TCRdist distances among GMM-specific receptors from T cells that were either sorted ex vivo or expanded in vitro. Each clinical repertoire received a mean NN-distance score, defined as the average TCRdist to the nearest 10% of tetramer-positive reference sequences. To compute GEM TCR motif frequency, the fraction of unique TCRs matching known GEM sequences by V/J usage and CDR3 length was calculated. Active tuberculosis was classified by linear discriminant analysis with leave-one-out cross-validation, implemented in scikit-learn. This is the immuneACCESS table as TCRdb keeps it, with only in-frame sequences that have V and J called. A part of the clones is gone; compared with another copy, unresolved V genes explain less than half, and the rest is unexplained. D and trimming come from the DNA, and the V and J calls and clone size come from that table. The sample includes about 33,000 clones, with 70% to 90% observed a single time. The ten largest clones add up to less than 6.5% of the sample.

The sequenced sample was PBMCs, obtained at tuberculosis diagnosis. Rearrangement joined TRBV7-2 to TRBJ2-7; TRBD2 is a weak D gene call, 6 bases matching. The TCR sequence derives from an adult with tuberculosis. The nucleotide sequence reads TGTGCCAGCAGCCCCTCCGTCGGGGAGGCGTACGAGCAGTACTTC. Translated, this is CASSPSVGEAYEQYF.